Sequencing of this TCR beta chain was carried out in a study of CD8 T cells in ankylosing spondylitis. Study-wide points: According to the report, clones linked to the disease were significantly enriched in matched synovial fluid samples taken from ankylosing spondylitis patients. CD8+ disease-linked clones were present at relatively low frequencies in blood. What appeared characteristic of ankylosing spondylitis blood was a TCR beta motif of 7 or 8 highly homologous variants.

The junction had 12 bases not matched to a gene; V was cut back by 2 bases and J by 7 bases. The length of the CDR3 is 16 residues. The germline CDR1 and CDR2 sequences are DFQATT and SNEGSKA (reference sequence). Scientists made TCR beta libraries using quantitative 5'-RACE with molecular barcodes. TCRdb independently ran MiXCR on the 5' RACE reads; one entry per CDR3 protein. The table has some 250,000 distinct CDR3 sequences, roughly a quarter seen once. The sample holds many counts of this clonotype. Its matching antigen is unknown. The receptor's source is a male donor with ankylosing spondylitis or in good health (not recorded which). J is TRBJ2-3 and V is TRBV20-1; 10 nucleotides match TRBD2. The sequencing sample was made of blood, either unsorted or a sorted T cell fraction (not recorded which). For the CDR3, the DNA is TGCAGTGCTAGATGGAGGCTAGCGGGGGCCGCGAATACGCAGTATTTT. Encoded protein: CSARWRLAGAANTQYF.